The T cell receptor (beta chain) described here comes from a study of radiation and T cells in renal cell carcinoma. Whole-study context: Nephrectomy followed 15 Gy stereotactic body radiation by 4 weeks. Findings and limits, study-wide: Top tumor clonotypes rose in blood 2 weeks post-radiation, then contracted.

Time point denoted: baseline pretreatment blood. The treatment was: 15 Gy SBRT to primary tumor, nephrectomy 4 weeks later. After SBRT, blood was collected at 2 and 4 weeks, plus baseline. The patient's renal cell carcinoma had clear cell pathology. This CDR3 is 15 amino acids long. The germline V and J ends were trimmed by 6 bases and 7 bases, with 18 bases remaining between them. The V gene's germline CDR1 is MNHEY and CDR2 SVGAGI. Method: immunoSEQ multiplex PCR; TCRdb's copy keeps in-frame clones and lacks some. Seen here are 130,000 to 150,000 clones, about 87% observed once, and the top ten hold over 3.5%. Concerning this clone itself: Its antigen remains unknown.

The TCR sequence derives from a woman aged 70-85 years with renal cell carcinoma. This chain links TRBV6-5 with TRBJ2-2, with D maybe TRBD2 (7 bases). The specimen was blood, collected from a patient whose treatment included radiotherapy and nephrectomy. CDR3 protein: CASSRKGGAVGELFF. CDR3 in DNA: TGTGCCAGCAGCCGCAAGGGGGGGGCGGTCGGGGAGCTGTTTTTT.